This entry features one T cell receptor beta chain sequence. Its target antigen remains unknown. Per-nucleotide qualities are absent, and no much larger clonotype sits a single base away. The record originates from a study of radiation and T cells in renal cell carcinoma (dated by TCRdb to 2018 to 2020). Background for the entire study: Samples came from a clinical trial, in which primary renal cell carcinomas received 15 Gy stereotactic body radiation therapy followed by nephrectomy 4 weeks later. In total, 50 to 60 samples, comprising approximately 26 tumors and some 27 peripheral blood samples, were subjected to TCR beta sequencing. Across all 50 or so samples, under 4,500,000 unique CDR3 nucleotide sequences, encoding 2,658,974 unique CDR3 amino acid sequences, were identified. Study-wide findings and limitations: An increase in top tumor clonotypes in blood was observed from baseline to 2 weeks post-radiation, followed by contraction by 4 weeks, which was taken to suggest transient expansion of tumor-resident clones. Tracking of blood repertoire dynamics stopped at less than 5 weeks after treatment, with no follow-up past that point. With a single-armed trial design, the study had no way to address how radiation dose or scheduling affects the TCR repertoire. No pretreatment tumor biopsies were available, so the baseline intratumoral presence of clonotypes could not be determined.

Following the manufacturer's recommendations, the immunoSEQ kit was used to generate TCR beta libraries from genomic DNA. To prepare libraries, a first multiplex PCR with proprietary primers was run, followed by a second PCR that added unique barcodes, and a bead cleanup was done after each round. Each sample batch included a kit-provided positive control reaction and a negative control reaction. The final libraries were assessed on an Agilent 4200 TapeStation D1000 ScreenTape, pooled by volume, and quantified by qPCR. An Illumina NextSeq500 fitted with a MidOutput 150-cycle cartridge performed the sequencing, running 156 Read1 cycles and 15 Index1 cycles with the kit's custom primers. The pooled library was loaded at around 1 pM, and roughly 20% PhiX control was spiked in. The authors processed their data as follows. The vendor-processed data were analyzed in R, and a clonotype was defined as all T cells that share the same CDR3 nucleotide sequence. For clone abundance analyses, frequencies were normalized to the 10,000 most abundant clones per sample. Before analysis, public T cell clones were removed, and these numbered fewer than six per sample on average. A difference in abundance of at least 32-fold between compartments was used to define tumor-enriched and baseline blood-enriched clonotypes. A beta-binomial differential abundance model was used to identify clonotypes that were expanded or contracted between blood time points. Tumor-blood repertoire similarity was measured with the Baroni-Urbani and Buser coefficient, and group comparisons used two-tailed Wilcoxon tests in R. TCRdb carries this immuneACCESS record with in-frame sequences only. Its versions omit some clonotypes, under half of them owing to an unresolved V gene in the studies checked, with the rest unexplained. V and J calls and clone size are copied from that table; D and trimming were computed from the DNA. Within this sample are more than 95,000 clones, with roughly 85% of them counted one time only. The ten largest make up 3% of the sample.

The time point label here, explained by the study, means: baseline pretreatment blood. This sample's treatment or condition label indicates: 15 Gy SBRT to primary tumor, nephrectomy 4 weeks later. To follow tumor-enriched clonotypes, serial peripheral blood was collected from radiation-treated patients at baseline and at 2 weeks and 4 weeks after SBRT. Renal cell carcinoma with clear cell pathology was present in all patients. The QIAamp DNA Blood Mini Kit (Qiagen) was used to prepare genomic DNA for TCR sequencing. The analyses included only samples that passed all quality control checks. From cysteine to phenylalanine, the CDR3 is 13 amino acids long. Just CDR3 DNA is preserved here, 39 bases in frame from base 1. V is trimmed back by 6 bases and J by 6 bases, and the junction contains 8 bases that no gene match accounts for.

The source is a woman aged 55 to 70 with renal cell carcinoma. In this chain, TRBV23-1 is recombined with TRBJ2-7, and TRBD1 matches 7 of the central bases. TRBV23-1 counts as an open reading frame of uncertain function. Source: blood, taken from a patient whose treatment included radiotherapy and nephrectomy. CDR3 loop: CASRPTDRVEQYF. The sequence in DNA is TGCGCCAGCAGACCAACCGACAGGGTCGAGCAGTACTTC.